This TCR beta chain was observed in a study of OX40 agonist ivuxolimab in advanced cancers. Background on the study: Patients were given ivuxolimab, an antibody that agonizes OX40 (CD134).

The method was immunoSEQ multiplex PCR; TCRdb's version includes in-frame clones alone and lacks a portion of them. Among tens of thousands of clones listed, 94% were seen once. Broader study findings: Both blood CD4+ and CD8+ T cells showed clonal growth by week 6 at 0.1 to 3.0 mg/kg.

This CDR3 is 14 amino acids long. Per germline, CDR1 SGHTA and CDR2 FQGNSA. Trimming cost V 4 bases and J 5 bases; bases outside gene matches: 3. Worth noting for this clone: Its target is unknown.

The material sequenced was CD4+ or CD8+ T cells sorted from blood, taken in a trial of the OX40 agonist ivuxolimab. The V gene is TRBV7-2, the J gene TRBJ2-7; 12 bases are a match to TRBD1. This TCR was sampled from an adult with an advanced solid tumor such as melanoma, head and neck, liver or kidney cancer. The CDR3 sequence: CASSSGTGGNEQYF. The CDR3 bases are TGTGCCAGCAGCTCCGGGACAGGGGGCAACGAGCAGTACTTC.